This T cell receptor (beta chain) was sequenced in a study of blood T cell repertoires in COVID-19. The CDR3 totals 16 residues. Germline CDR1 reads LNHDA; CDR2 reads SQIVND (reference sequence). V shed 5 bases and J 4 bases; nucleotides not matched to a gene: 11. The method was immunoSEQ multiplex PCR; TCRdb's version includes in-frame clones alone and lacks a portion of them. The table has hundreds of thousands of clones, around 87% seen once. The chain links TRBV19 to TRBJ1-5; TRBD1 agrees at 7 bases. Sequencing input: peripheral blood. This sequence originates from a woman in her thirties or forties who had recovered from COVID-19. CDR3 in amino acids: CASSAIGTVLNQPQHF. CDR3 DNA sequence: TGTGCCAGTAGTGCAATAGGGACAGTCTTAAATCAGCCCCAGCATTTT.